What follows is one T cell receptor (beta chain) and its context. Antigen: not known. The data were taken from a study of post-analysis software for immune sequencing data. Overall study results and limits: F measure grouped same-batch samples tightly together. In patients, about 5 TRBV segments were more frequent than in controls, with TRBV5-6, TRBV5-1 and TRBV20-1 among them.

The CDR3 totals 12 residues. The ends were cut back, 4 bases at V and 9 bases at J, with 12 bases in the middle. Germline CDR1 LGHDT, CDR2 YNNKEL (reference sequence). The TCR beta cDNA libraries carried unique molecular identifiers. TCRdb recomputed calls from the PCR reads with MiXCR, one row per CDR3 protein. There are under 650,000 distinct CDR3 sequences in the sample; around 40% occur only once, and 1.7% lies in the top ten. The rearrangement joins TRBV3-1 to TRBJ1-1, with D possibly matching TRBD1 (6 bases). The sequencing input was blood. The origin of this receptor is a girl aged 5-17 years with multiple sclerosis. The CDR3 sequence: CASSPGQNQAFF. As DNA, the CDR3 is TGTGCCAGCAGCCCGGGACAAAACCAAGCTTTCTTT.